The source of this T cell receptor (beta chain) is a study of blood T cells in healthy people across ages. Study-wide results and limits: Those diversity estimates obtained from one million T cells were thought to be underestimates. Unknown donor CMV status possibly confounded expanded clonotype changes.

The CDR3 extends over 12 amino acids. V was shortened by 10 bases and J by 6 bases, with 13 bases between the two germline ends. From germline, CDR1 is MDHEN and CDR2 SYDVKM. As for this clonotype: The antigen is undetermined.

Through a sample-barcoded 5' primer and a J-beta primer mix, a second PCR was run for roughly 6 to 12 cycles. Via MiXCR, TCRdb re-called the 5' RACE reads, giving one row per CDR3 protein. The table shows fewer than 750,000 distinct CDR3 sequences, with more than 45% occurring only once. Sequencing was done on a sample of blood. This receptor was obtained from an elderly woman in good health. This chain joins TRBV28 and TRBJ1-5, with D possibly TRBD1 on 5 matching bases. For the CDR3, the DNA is TGTGCCACCGGAGGAAGGGGTCAGCCCCAGCATTTT. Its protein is CATGGRGQPQHF. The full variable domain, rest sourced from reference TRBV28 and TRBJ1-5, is DVKVTQSSRYLVKRTGEKVFLECVQDMDHENMFWYRQDPGLGLRLIYFSYDVKMKEKGDIPEGYSVSREKKERFSLILESASTNQTSMYLCATGGRGQPQHFGDGTRLSIL.